This TCR beta chain came from a study of blood T cell repertoires in COVID-19. In the authors' workflow: From reference gene primer amplification, estimates of nucleated cell counts were derived. Clones were sequenced by immunoSEQ multiplex PCR, and TCRdb holds only the in-frame ones, with some missing. V, J and clone size are taken as reported in that table, and D and trimming were inferred from the DNA itself. This table holds fewer than 120,000 clones, about 79% found once. Germline V gives CDR1 SGDLS, CDR2 YYNGEE. The V gene end was trimmed by 3 bases and the J gene end by 3 bases; junction bases not matched to a gene: 22. The CDR3 length is 21 residues.

The chain couples TRBV9 to TRBJ2-3; TRBD2 agrees at 10 bases. This clonotype originated in a woman at least 80 years old with active or convalescent COVID-19. Sequenced material: peripheral blood. The CDR3 nucleotides read TGTGCCAGCAGCGAGACCCCGGGACTAGCGAAGACTGTGCTAAAAACAGATACGCAGTATTTT. Its translation: CASSETPGLAKTVLKTDTQYF. The full variable domain, its missing parts supplied by reference TRBV9 and TRBJ2-3, is DSGVTQTPKHLITATGQRVTLRCSPRSGDLSVYWYQQSLDQGLQFLIQYYNGEERAKGNILERFSAQQFPDLHSELNLSSLELGDSALYFCASSETPGLAKTVLKTDTQYFGPGTRLTVL.